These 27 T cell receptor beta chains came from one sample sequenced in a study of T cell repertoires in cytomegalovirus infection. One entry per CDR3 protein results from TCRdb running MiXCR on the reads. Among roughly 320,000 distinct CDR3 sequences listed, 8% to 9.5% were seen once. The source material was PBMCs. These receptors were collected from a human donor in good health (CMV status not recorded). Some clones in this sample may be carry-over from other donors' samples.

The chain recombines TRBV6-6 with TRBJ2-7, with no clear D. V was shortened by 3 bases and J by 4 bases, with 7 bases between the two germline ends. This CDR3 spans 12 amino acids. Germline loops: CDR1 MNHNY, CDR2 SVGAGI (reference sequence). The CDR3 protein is CASSYQPYEQYF. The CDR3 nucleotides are TGTGCCAGCAGTTATCAACCGTACGAGCAGTACTTC.

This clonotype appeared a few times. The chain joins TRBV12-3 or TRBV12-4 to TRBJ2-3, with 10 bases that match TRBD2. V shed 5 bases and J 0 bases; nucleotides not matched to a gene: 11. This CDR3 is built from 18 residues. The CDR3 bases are TGTGCCAGCAGTCCTCCGCCGGCGACTAGCGGGAGCACAGATACGCAGTATTTT. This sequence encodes CASSPPPATSGSTDTQYF.

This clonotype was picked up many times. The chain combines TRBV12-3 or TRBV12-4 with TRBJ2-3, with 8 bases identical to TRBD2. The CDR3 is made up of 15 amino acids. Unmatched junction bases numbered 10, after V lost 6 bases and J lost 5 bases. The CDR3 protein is CASSPSGGLRDTQYF. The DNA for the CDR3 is TGTGCCAGCAGCCCCTCGGGGGGGCTGAGAGATACGCAGTATTTT.

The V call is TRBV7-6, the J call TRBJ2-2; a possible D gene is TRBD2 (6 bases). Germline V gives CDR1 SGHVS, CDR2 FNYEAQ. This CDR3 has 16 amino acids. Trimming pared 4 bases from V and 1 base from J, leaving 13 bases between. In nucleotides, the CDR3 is TGTGCCAGCAGCTGGACCATTAGCGGGAACACCGGGGAGCTGTTTTTT. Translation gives CASSWTISGNTGELFF.

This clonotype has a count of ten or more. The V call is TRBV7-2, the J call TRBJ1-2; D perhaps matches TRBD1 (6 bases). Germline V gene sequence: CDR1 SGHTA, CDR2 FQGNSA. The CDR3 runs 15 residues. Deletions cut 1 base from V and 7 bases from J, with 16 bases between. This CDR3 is CASSLEGVLVRGYTF. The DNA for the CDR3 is TGTGCCAGCAGCTTAGAGGGGGTTTTGGTGCGTGGCTACACCTTC.

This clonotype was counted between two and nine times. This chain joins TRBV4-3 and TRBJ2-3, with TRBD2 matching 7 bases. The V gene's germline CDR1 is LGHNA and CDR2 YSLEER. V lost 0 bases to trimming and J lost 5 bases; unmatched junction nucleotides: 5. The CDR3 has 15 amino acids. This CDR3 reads CASSQDGAGRDTQYF. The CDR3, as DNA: TGCGCCAGCAGCCAAGACGGAGCGGGGAGAGATACGCAGTATTTT.

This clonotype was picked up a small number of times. The DNA for the CDR3 is TGTGCCAGCAGCTTACAGAGGGGTGGCGATTCACCCCTCCACTTT. Amino acids: CASSLQRGGDSPLHF. The V call is TRBV5-4, the J call TRBJ1-6; perhaps TRBD1 as D (5 bases). Trimming shortened V by 2 bases and J by 8 bases, and 14 bases separated the two germline ends. The CDR3 has 15 residues. The germline CDR1 and CDR2 sequences are SGHNT and YYREEE (reference sequence).

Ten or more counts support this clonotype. The CDR3 DNA reads as TGTGCCAGCAGCCTTTGGGCCGGGGCGAACATTCAGTACTTC. Amino acids: CASSLWAGANIQYF. The gene calls are TRBV7-2 and TRBJ2-4, with D perhaps TRBD1 or TRBD2 (5 bases each). In germline, CDR1 is SGHTA, CDR2 FQGNSA. The CDR3 totals 14 residues. Trimming stripped 5 bases from V and 7 bases from J, with 15 bases between. Drawing the rest from reference TRBV7-2 and TRBJ2-4, the complete variable domain is GAGVSQSPSNKVTEKGKDVELRCDPISGHTALYWYRQSLGQGLEFLIYFQGNSAPDKSGLPSDRFSAERTGGSVSTLTIQRTQQEDSAVYLCASSLWAGANIQYFGAGTRLSVL.

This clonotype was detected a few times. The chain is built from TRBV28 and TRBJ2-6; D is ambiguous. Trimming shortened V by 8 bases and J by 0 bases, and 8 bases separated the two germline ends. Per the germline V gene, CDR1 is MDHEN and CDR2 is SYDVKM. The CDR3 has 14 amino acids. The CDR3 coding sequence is TGTGCCAGCGGGAATCCCTCTGGGGCCAACGTCCTGACTTTC. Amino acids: CASGNPSGANVLTF.

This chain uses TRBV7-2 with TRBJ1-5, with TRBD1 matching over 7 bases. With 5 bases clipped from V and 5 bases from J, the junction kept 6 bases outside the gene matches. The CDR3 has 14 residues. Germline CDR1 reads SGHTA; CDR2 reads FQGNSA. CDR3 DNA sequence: TGTGCCAGCAGCCAGACAGGGAGACATCAGCCCCAGCATTTT. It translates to CASSQTGRHQPQHF.

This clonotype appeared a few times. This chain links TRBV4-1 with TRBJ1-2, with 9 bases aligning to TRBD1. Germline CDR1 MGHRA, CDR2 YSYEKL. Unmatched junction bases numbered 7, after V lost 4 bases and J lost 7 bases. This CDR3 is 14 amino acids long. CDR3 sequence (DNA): TGCGCCAGCAGCCGCGAACAGGGGGCAGGTGGCTACACCTTC. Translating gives CASSREQGAGGYTF.

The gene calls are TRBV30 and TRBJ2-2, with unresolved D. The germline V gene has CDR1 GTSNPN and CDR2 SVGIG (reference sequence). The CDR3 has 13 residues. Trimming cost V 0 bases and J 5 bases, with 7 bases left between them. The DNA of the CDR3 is TGTGCCTGGAGTGTTGGGCCAACCGGGGAGCTGTTTTTT. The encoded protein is CAWSVGPTGELFF. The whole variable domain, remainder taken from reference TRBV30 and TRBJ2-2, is SQTIHQWPATLVQPVGSPLSLECTVEGTSNPNLYWYRQAAGRGLQLLFYSVGIGQISSEVPQNLSASRPQDRQFILSSKKLLLSDSGFYLCAWSVGPTGELFFGEGSRLTVL.

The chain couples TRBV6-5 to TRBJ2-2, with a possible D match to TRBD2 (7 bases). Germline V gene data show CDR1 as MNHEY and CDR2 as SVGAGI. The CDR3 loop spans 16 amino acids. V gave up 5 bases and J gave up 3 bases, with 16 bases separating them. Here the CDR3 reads CASSLRGDIHTGELFF. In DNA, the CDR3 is TGTGCCAGCAGTCTACGGGGGGACATACACACCGGGGAGCTGTTTTTT.

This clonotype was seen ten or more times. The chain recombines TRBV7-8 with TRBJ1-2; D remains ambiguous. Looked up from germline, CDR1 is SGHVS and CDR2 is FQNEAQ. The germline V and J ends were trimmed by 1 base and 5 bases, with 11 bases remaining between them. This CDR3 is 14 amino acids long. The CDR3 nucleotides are TGTGCCAGCAGCTTAGAACTCAGAGATTATGGCTACACCTTC. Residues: CASSLELRDYGYTF.

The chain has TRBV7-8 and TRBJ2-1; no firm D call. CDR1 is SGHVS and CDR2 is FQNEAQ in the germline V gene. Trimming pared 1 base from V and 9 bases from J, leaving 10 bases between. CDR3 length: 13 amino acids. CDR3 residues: CASSLVTTGEQFF. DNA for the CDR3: TGTGCCAGCAGCTTAGTTACTACGGGTGAGCAGTTCTTC.

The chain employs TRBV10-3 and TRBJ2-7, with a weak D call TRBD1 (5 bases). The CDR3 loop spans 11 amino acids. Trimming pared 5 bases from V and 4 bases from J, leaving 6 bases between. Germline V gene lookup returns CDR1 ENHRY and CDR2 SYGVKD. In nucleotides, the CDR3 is TGTGCCATCAGTCAGGGTTACGAGCAGTACTTC. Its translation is CAISQGYEQYF.

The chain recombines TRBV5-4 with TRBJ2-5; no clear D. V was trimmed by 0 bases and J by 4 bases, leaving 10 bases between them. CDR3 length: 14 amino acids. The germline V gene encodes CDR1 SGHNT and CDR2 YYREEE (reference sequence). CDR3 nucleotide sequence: TGTGCCAGCAGCTTGGGGTACTCGCTAGAGACCCAGTACTTC. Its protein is CASSLGYSLETQYF.

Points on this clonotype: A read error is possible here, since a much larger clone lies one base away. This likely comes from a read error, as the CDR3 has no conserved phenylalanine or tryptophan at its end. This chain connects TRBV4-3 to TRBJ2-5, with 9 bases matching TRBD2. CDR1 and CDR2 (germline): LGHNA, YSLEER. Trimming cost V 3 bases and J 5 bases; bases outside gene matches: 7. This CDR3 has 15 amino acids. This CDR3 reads CASSQLSGSFETQYY. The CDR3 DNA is TGCGCCAGCAGCCAGCTTAGCGGGAGTTTCGAGACCCAGTACTAC.

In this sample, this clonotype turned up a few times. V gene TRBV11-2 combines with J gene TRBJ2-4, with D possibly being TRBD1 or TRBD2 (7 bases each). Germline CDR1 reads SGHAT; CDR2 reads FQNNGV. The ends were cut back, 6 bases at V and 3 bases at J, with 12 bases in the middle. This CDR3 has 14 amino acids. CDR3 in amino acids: CASRPGGGKNIQYF. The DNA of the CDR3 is TGTGCCAGCAGGCCAGGGGGGGGCAAAAACATTCAGTACTTC.

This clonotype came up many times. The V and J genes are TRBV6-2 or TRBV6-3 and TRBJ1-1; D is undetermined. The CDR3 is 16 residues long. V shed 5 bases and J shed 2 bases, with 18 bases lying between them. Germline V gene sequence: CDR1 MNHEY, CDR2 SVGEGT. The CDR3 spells CASSPRRAGDNTEAFF. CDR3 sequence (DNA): TGTGCCAGCAGTCCCCGGCGTGCGGGAGATAACACTGAAGCTTTCTTT.

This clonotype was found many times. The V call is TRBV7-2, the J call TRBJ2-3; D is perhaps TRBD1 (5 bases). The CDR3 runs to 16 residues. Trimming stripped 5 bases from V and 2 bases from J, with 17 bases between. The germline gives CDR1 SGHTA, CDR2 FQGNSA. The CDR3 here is CASSRRRQGDTDTQYF. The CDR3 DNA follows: TGTGCCAGCAGCCGCCGGCGGCAGGGTGACACAGATACGCAGTATTTT.

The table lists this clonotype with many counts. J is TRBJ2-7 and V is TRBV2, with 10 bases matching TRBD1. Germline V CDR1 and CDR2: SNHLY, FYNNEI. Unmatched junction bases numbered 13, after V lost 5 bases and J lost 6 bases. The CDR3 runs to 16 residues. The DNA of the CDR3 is TGTGCCAGCAGTACAAACTCCGGGACAGGGGAGGCCGAGCAGTACTTC. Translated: CASSTNSGTGEAEQYF.

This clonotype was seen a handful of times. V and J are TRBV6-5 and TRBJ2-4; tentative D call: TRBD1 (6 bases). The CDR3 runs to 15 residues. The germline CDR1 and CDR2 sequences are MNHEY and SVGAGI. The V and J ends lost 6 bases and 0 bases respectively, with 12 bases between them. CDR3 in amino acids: CASSGQSLAKNIQYF. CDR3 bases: TGTGCCAGCAGCGGACAGTCCCTAGCCAAAAACATTCAGTACTTC.

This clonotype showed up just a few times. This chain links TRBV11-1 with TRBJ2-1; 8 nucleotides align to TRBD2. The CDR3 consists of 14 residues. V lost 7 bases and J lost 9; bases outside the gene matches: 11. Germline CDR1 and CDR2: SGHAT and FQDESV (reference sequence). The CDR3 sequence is CASTPGVGGAEQFF. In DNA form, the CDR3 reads TGTGCCAGCACTCCGGGGGTCGGGGGGGCTGAGCAGTTCTTC.

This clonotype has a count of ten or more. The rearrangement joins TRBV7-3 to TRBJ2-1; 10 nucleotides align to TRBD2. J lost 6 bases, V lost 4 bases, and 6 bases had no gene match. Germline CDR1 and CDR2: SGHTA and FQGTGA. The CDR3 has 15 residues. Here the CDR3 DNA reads TGTGCCAGCAGCTCCGGAGCGGGGGGGCCCAATGAGCAGTTCTTC. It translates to CASSSGAGGPNEQFF.

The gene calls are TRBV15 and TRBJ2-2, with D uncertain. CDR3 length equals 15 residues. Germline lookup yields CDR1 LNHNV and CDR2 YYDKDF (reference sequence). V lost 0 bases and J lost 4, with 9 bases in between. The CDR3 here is CATSRDGFTTGELFF. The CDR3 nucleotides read TGTGCCACCAGCAGAGATGGTTTCACCACCGGGGAGCTGTTTTTT.

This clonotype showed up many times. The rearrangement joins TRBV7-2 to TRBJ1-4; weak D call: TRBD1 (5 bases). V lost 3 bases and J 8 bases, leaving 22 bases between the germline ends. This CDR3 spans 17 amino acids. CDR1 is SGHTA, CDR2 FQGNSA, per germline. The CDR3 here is CASSFSARGGDREKLFF. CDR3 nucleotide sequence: TGTGCCAGCAGCTTTTCGGCCCGGGGCGGGGATAGGGAAAAACTGTTTTTT.